This T cell receptor beta chain was sequenced for a study of cytomegalovirus exposure and HLA in healthy donors. Study summary: The 666 first-cohort repertoires shared a platform with the approximately 120 validation repertoires, as reported in a later analysis. Study-wide results and caveats: Some TCR beta chains (about 170 of them) were listed as cytomegalovirus-associated. Three CMV-associated chains were confirmed in vitro to be specific for CMV antigens.

The CDR3 totals 13 residues. Germline V gene lookup returns CDR1 SGHRS and CDR2 YFSETQ. V gave up 3 bases and J gave up 8 bases; unmatched junction bases: 5. The data were produced by immunoSEQ multiplex PCR, yet TCRdb's version contains in-frame clones alone and is incomplete. This sample has 71,000 or so clones, with 94% found just once. As for this clone: Its antigen remains unknown.

The chain carries TRBV5-1 and TRBJ2-1; 7 positions agree with TRBD1. The receptor was isolated from a woman between 18 and 29 years old in good health and CMV-seronegative. Source material: PBMCs. The CDR3: CASSSDRAYEQFF. For the CDR3, the DNA is TGCGCCAGCAGCTCAGACAGGGCCTATGAGCAGTTCTTC.